This TCR beta chain is from a study of siplizumab effects on memory and regulatory T cells. Study-wide results and caveats: Naive T cells seemed more diverse than memory cells and seemed major alloresponse contributors.

Germline CDR1 reads MNHNS; CDR2 reads SASEGT. The length of the CDR3 is 14 residues. V gave up 8 bases and J gave up 5 bases, with 17 bases separating them. Here immunoSEQ multiplex PCR was the method, and the copy in TCRdb shows in-frame clones only, minus some. The table has around 100,000 clones, about 94% seen once; the top ten hold over 1%. Worth noting for this clone: Its antigen remains unidentified.

The chain carries TRBV6-1 and TRBJ2-3; TRBD2 might be the D (6 bases). The receptor was derived from a human donor in good health. The sequencing sample was made of non-Treg CD4+ T cells sorted from blood. The DNA of the CDR3 is TGTGCCAGCTCGGGACTGAGGGCGGGAGATACGCAGTATTTT. It specifies CASSGLRAGDTQYF.